Below are 32 T cell receptor beta chains sequenced from a single sample in a study of regulatory T cells in long-lasting Graves disease. Time point: persistent/refractory GD, antithyroid drugs over 5 years with positive TRAb. Isolated PBMC RNA provided the starting material for the TCR library. Arm-PCR of CDR3 regions and iRepertoire HTBI primers were used to build TCR beta libraries. TCRdb reprocessed the multiplex PCR reads with MiXCR, giving one entry per CDR3 protein. This repertoire shows 700,000 or so distinct CDR3 sequences, 25% to 35% found once; its top ten account for 42%. The sample in question was peripheral blood mononuclear cells (PBMCs), obtained when the disease was refractory, from a patient treated with antithyroid drugs. The receptors were gathered from a female donor with Graves disease.

V is TRBV6-1 and J is TRBJ2-7; 8 positions match TRBD2. The CDR3 extends over 15 amino acids. CDR1 MNHNS and CDR2 SASEGT come from the germline V gene. J lost 2 bases, V lost 6 bases, and 9 bases had no gene match. The CDR3, as DNA: TGTGCCAGCAGCTCAAGCGGGAGAGGGGCCTACGAGCAGTACTTC. Its protein is CASSSSGRGAYEQYF.

The chain links TRBV12-3 or TRBV12-4 to TRBJ2-7; 8 nucleotides agree with TRBD1. Trimming took 4 bases from V and 6 from J; bases not matched to a gene: 11. This CDR3 comprises 15 residues. CDR3 loop: CASSSTDRARGEQYF. CDR3 sequence (DNA): TGTGCCAGCAGTTCCACGGACAGGGCCAGGGGCGAGCAGTACTTC.

This rearrangement joins TRBV11-3 to TRBJ2-1; D might be TRBD2 (6 bases). V was cut by 3 bases and J by 1 base, with 13 bases left in between. Per germline, CDR1 SGHNT and CDR2 YENEEA. CDR3 length equals 16 residues. In DNA, the CDR3 is TGTGCCAGCAGCTTTTCCGGGAGTTCGTCCTACAATGAGCAGTTCTTC. It codes for CASSFSGSSSYNEQFF.

In this sample, this clonotype turned up many times. The chain couples TRBV2 to TRBJ1-1; 8 bases agree with TRBD1. Germline assignment: CDR1 SNHLY and CDR2 FYNNEI. Trimming removed 6 bases from V and 0 bases from J; junction bases left unmatched: 6. CDR3 length: 15 residues. The CDR3 here is CASSRDRRLNTEAFF. The CDR3 DNA reads TGTGCCAGCAGCCGGGACAGGCGGCTGAACACTGAAGCTTTCTTT.

This clonotype was found a few times. The V call is TRBV9, the J call TRBJ1-1; D gene ambiguous. Trimming pared 0 bases from V and 2 bases from J, leaving 8 bases between. The germline V gene has CDR1 SGDLS and CDR2 YYNGEE. The CDR3 contains 14 residues. CDR3 sequence: CASSVAGTNTEAFF. The CDR3 nucleotides read TGTGCCAGCAGCGTAGCGGGCACCAACACTGAAGCTTTCTTT.

This clonotype was observed a handful of times. The chain recombines TRBV27 with TRBJ1-1; 12 nucleotides agree with TRBD1. The CDR3 consists of 18 residues. Germline trimming cut 4 bases from V and 3 bases from J; bases unmatched to any gene: 12. CDR1 and CDR2 from the germline V gene are MNHEY and SMNVEV (reference sequence). CDR3 amino acids: CASSWSPGQGAGDTEAFF. CDR3 nucleotides: TGTGCCAGCAGTTGGAGCCCGGGACAGGGGGCAGGGGACACTGAAGCTTTCTTT.

This clonotype has at least ten counts. V and J are TRBV7-2 and TRBJ1-2; perhaps TRBD1 as D (5 bases). CDR1 SGHTA and CDR2 FQGNSA come from the germline V gene. There are 15 residues in the CDR3. Trimming took off 3 bases at V and 1 base at J, with 12 bases between the two ends. The CDR3 bases are TGTGCCAGCAGCTTGACAGAGAGACTTAACTATGGCTACACCTTC. It codes for CASSLTERLNYGYTF.

This clonotype was seen a few times. The CDR3 loop is CASSLGWTQDEAFF. The CDR3 DNA reads TGCGCCAGCAGCTTGGGGTGGACCCAGGATGAAGCTTTCTTT. The rearrangement joins TRBV5-1 to TRBJ1-1; no clear D. Germline V lookup: CDR1 SGHRS, CDR2 YFSETQ. Trimming cost V 0 bases and J 7 bases, with 13 bases left between them. The CDR3 contains 14 residues.

A few counts support this clonotype. The rearrangement joins TRBV27 to TRBJ2-5; 9 positions match TRBD2. Trimming removed 5 bases from V and 5 bases from J; junction bases left unmatched: 18. The germline V gene has CDR1 MNHEY and CDR2 SMNVEV (reference sequence). The CDR3 loop spans 18 amino acids. CDR3 sequence (DNA): TGTGCCAGCAGTCGATTCCCGCGGGGAGCGGGAGGAAGTGAGACCCAGTACTTC. Translated: CASSRFPRGAGGSETQYF.

There are a few counts of this clonotype. The V call is TRBV7-2, the J call TRBJ2-7, with 11 nucleotides matching TRBD2. This CDR3 region has 16 residues. Trimming took 2 bases from V and 3 from J; bases not matched to a gene: 6. From germline, CDR1 is SGHTA and CDR2 FQGNSA. In DNA form, the CDR3 reads TGTGCCAGCAGCTTACTACTAGCGGGGGCGCGCTACGAGCAGTACTTC. It translates to CASSLLLAGARYEQYF. The full variable domain, completed using reference TRBV7-2 and TRBJ2-7, is GAGVSQSPSNKVTEKGKDVELRCDPISGHTALYWYRQSLGQGLEFLIYFQGNSAPDKSGLPSDRFSAERTGGSVSTLTIQRTQQEDSAVYLCASSLLLAGARYEQYFGPGTRLTVT.

This clonotype has more than one count but fewer than ten. The chain carries TRBV3-1 and TRBJ1-2; D unclear. V was trimmed by 4 bases and J by 5 bases, leaving 11 bases between them. Germline lookup yields CDR1 LGHDT and CDR2 YNNKEL (reference sequence). The CDR3 is 13 amino acids. The CDR3 here is CASSPRHGYGYTF. Here the CDR3 DNA reads TGTGCCAGCAGCCCTCGACACGGTTATGGCTACACCTTC.

This clonotype was seen a few times. The chain combines TRBV19 with TRBJ1-2, with 9 bases fitting TRBD1. The CDR3 is made up of 15 amino acids. The V gene end was trimmed by 7 bases and the J gene end by 8 bases; junction bases not matched to a gene: 14. Germline-derived CDR1 and CDR2 are LNHDA and SQIVND (reference sequence). The DNA for the CDR3 is TGTGCCAGTAATTTCCGGGGACAGGGAATCGGAGGCTACACCTTC. Its protein product is CASNFRGQGIGGYTF.

The chain is built from TRBV19 and TRBJ2-7, with TRBD1 identical over 10 bases. Germline assignment: CDR1 LNHDA and CDR2 SQIVND (reference sequence). The CDR3 length is 15 residues. Trimming took 5 bases from V and 6 from J; bases not matched to a gene: 10. CDR3 amino acids: CASSSPGTGVFEQYF. As DNA, the CDR3 is TGTGCCAGTAGTTCTCCGGGGACAGGGGTGTTCGAGCAGTACTTC.

J is TRBJ2-2 and V is TRBV20-1; no clear D gene. The V end was cut by 4 bases, the J end by 4 bases, with 10 bases between. Germline assignment: CDR1 DFQATT and CDR2 SNEGSKA (reference sequence). This CDR3 is 13 amino acids long. The CDR3 nucleotides are TGCAGTGCTACTACTGTCCTCACCGGGGAGCTGTTTTTT. Its translation is CSATTVLTGELFF.

This clonotype appeared a few times. The rearrangement links TRBV20-1 to TRBJ1-2, with no clear D. The CDR3 is 13 residues long. Looked up from germline, CDR1 is DFQATT and CDR2 is SNEGSKA (reference sequence). V dropped 3 bases and J dropped 0 bases, with 8 bases sitting between them. The CDR3 bases are TGCAGTGCTAGTGAGGCTGCTAACTATGGCTACACCTTC. It yields the protein CSASEAANYGYTF.

J is TRBJ2-2 and V is TRBV7-3, with TRBD1 matching 8 bases. The CDR3 totals 16 residues. Germline V CDR1 and CDR2: SGHTA, FQGTGA. Trimming removed 8 bases from V and 3 bases from J; junction bases left unmatched: 11. The CDR3 spells CASSPRQGADTGELFF. CDR3 nucleotide sequence: TGTGCCAGCTCACCAAGGCAGGGGGCGGACACCGGGGAGCTGTTTTTT.

The chain joins TRBV3-1 to TRBJ1-4, with a possible D match to TRBD1 (6 bases). Germline V CDR1 and CDR2: LGHDT, YNNKEL (reference sequence). This CDR3 spans 16 amino acids. V was pared by 3 bases and J by 8 bases, with 19 bases between. CDR3 nucleotides: TGTGCCAGCAGCCATTCCCTTGACAGGTTGGGCGAAAAACTGTTTTTT. It codes for CASSHSLDRLGEKLFF.

V is TRBV15 and J is TRBJ2-5; 10 nucleotides agree with TRBD1. Germline values: CDR1 LNHNV, CDR2 YYDKDF (reference sequence). The V segment lost 3 bases and the J segment 2 bases; nucleotides outside the gene matches: 0. CDR3 length equals 14 residues. CDR3 protein: CATSRDRGQETQYF. As DNA, the CDR3 is TGTGCCACCAGCAGGGACAGGGGGCAAGAGACCCAGTACTTC.

There are many counts of this clonotype. The rearrangement uses TRBV6-5 and TRBJ2-5; D not resolved. Looked up from germline, CDR1 is MNHEY and CDR2 is SVGAGI. V lost 2 bases to trimming and J lost 5 bases, with 6 bases between them. The CDR3 length is 12 residues. CDR3 nucleotides: TGTGCCAGCAGTTACCCGGTGGAGACCCAGTACTTC. Translation gives CASSYPVETQYF.

The table lists this clonotype with a few counts. The chain recombines TRBV19 with TRBJ2-7; D is perhaps TRBD2 (6 bases). Germline V gene data show CDR1 as LNHDA and CDR2 as SQIVND (reference sequence). The CDR3 runs 12 residues. Trimming cost V 5 bases and J 6 bases, with 11 bases left between them. The CDR3 DNA sequence: TGTGCCAGTAGTTCGAGCGGGCGCGAGCAGTACTTC. This codes for CASSSSGREQYF.

This clonotype was picked up one time. V usage is TRBV7-9 and J usage is TRBJ2-6, with D possibly matching TRBD1 (5 bases). This CDR3 is 17 amino acids long. Between the trimmed V and J ends, which lost 5 bases and 2 bases, there was a span of 16 bases. From germline, CDR1 is SEHNR and CDR2 FQNEAQ (reference sequence). The CDR3 loop is CASSLGPGRTGANVLTF. DNA of the CDR3: TGTGCCAGCAGCCTAGGGCCAGGGCGCACTGGGGCCAACGTCCTGACTTTC.

This clonotype showed up many times. The chain employs TRBV12-3 or TRBV12-4 and TRBJ1-2; D is undetermined. The CDR3 is 12 amino acids. V was cut by 5 bases and J by 4 bases, with 8 bases left in between. CDR3 loop: CASSRRFYGYTF. The CDR3 nucleotides read TGTGCCAGCAGTAGACGGTTCTATGGCTACACCTTC.

This sequence joins TRBV11-2 and TRBJ2-4; the match to TRBD2 covers 9 bases. The ends lost 6 bases at V and 1 base at J; junction bases unmatched: 4. The CDR3 is 15 residues long. Germline V gene lookup returns CDR1 SGHAT and CDR2 FQNNGV. The CDR3 spells CASRVAGVAKNIQYF. In DNA form, the CDR3 reads TGTGCCAGCAGAGTAGCGGGAGTTGCCAAAAACATTCAGTACTTC. Full variable domain (rest looked up from reference TRBV11-2 and TRBJ2-4): EAGVAQSPRYKIIEKRQSVAFWCNPISGHATLYWYQQILGQGPKLLIQFQNNGVVDDSQLPKDRFSAERLKGVDSTLKIQPAKLEDSAVYLCASRVAGVAKNIQYFGAGTRLSVL.

This clonotype has ten or more counts. The chain uses TRBV7-9 and TRBJ2-7, with D hard to call. The CDR3 extends over 12 amino acids. Trimming took 5 bases from V and 0 from J, leaving 5 bases between them. Germline V CDR1 and CDR2: SEHNR, FQNEAQ (reference sequence). CDR3 sequence: CASSQSSYEQYF. DNA of the CDR3: TGTGCCAGCAGCCAAAGCTCCTACGAGCAGTACTTC.

This clonotype was detected a few times. The chain recombines TRBV15 with TRBJ2-7; 11 nucleotides align to TRBD1. CDR3 length: 16 residues. Germline CDR1 LNHNV, CDR2 YYDKDF (reference sequence). Trimming took 0 bases from V and 3 from J; bases not matched to a gene: 4. CDR3 region: CATSRDSGTGGYEQYF. The CDR3 nucleotides are TGTGCCACCAGCAGAGATTCGGGGACAGGGGGCTACGAGCAGTACTTC.

The chain is built from TRBV6-5 and TRBJ1-1; D unresolved. V was clipped by 3 bases and J by 5 bases, with 13 bases between them. The CDR3 contains 14 residues. CDR1 MNHEY and CDR2 SVGAGI come from the germline V gene. CDR3 amino acids: CASSYRRRSTEAFF. In nucleotides, the CDR3 is TGTGCCAGCAGTTATCGACGAAGGTCTACTGAAGCTTTCTTT.

At least ten counts were recorded for this clonotype. The rearrangement uses TRBV12-3 or TRBV12-4 and TRBJ2-5, with D perhaps being TRBD1 or TRBD2 (5 bases each). CDR3 length: 15 amino acids. V was pared by 4 bases and J by 3 bases, with 15 bases between. This chain's CDR3 is CASSSYGDREETQYF. The CDR3 DNA follows: TGTGCCAGCAGTTCCTATGGGGACCGTGAAGAGACCCAGTACTTC.

The genes are TRBV5-1 and TRBJ2-7, with unresolved D. V gave up 0 bases and J gave up 6 bases, with 13 bases separating them. The CDR3 totals 14 residues. Per the germline V gene, CDR1 is SGHRS and CDR2 is YFSETQ. In DNA form, the CDR3 reads TGCGCCAGCAGCTTGGATAGTGGGAAGAGCGAGCAGTACTTC. Protein: CASSLDSGKSEQYF.

Concerning this clonotype: A read error may account for a junction end that differs from germline. The CDR3 region has the DNA TGCGCCAGCAGCCATGAGGGTCGTGACTATGGCTACACCTTC. This encodes CASSHEGRDYGYTF. The chain couples TRBV2 to TRBJ1-2; D gene uncertain. CDR1 and CDR2 (germline): SNHLY, FYNNEI. The CDR3 covers 14 residues.

The rearrangement joins TRBV20-1 to TRBJ1-2, with D perhaps TRBD1 (5 bases). This CDR3 comprises 16 residues. From germline, CDR1 is DFQATT and CDR2 SNEGSKA (reference sequence). Trimming shortened V by 4 bases and J by 8 bases, and 26 bases separated the two germline ends. CDR3: CSATQQRDFNFGGYTF. The CDR3 DNA reads TGCAGTGCTACACAGCAACGGGACTTCAACTTCGGGGGCTACACCTTC.

There are many counts of this clonotype. The J gene is TRBJ2-5, the V gene TRBV11-2; 7 bases map to TRBD2. CDR3 length equals 17 residues. The V segment lost 2 bases and the J segment 4 bases; nucleotides outside the gene matches: 13. Germline CDR1 is SGHAT and CDR2 is FQNNGV. In DNA, the CDR3 is TGTGCCAGCAGCTTACGCACCTCAGGGAGGGCCGGAGAGACCCAGTACTTC. It codes for CASSLRTSGRAGETQYF.

This clonotype was counted many times. The chain joins TRBV28 to TRBJ1-1; tentative D call: TRBD1 (5 bases). Looked up from germline, CDR1 is MDHEN and CDR2 is SYDVKM. The CDR3 extends over 11 amino acids. Trimming took off 2 bases at V and 11 bases at J, with 9 bases between the two ends. CDR3 loop: CASSLTRDAFF. The CDR3 nucleotides read TGTGCCAGCAGTTTAACCAGGGACGCTTTCTTT. The full variable domain, completed using reference TRBV28 and TRBJ1-1, is DVKVTQSSRYLVKRTGEKVFLECVQDMDHENMFWYRQDPGLGLRLIYFSYDVKMKEKGDIPEGYSVSREKKERFSLILESASTNQTSMYLCASSLTRDAFFGQGTRLTVV.